This T cell receptor (beta chain) was identified during a study of blood T cell repertoires in COVID-19. Overall study: Acute and convalescent COVID-19 specimens originated in the United States, Italy and Spain. T cells, B-cell-depleted T cells, or PBMCs provided the cDNA or gDNA that served as material.

This clone has just a few counts. The CDR3 is 13 residues long. The germline V and J ends were trimmed by 7 bases and 4 bases, with 11 bases remaining between them. Germline loops: CDR1 LNHDA, CDR2 SQIVND (reference sequence). In the authors' workflow: Estimation of nucleated cell counts relied on the amplification of reference gene primers. Profiling relied on immunoSEQ multiplex PCR, and the TCRdb table lists in-frame clones only, not all of them. V, J and clone size reflect that table, while D and trimming were determined from the DNA. Of 130,000 or so clones listed, around 78% were seen once; the top ten hold roughly a tenth.

The source of this sequence is a human donor in a cohort sampled during active COVID-19. The chain recombines TRBV19 with TRBJ1-5; possibly TRBD1 for D (6 bases). Sequenced sample: peripheral blood. The CDR3 is CASMGRGNQPQHF. The DNA of the CDR3 is TGTGCCAGTATGGGCAGGGGTAATCAGCCCCAGCATTTT.